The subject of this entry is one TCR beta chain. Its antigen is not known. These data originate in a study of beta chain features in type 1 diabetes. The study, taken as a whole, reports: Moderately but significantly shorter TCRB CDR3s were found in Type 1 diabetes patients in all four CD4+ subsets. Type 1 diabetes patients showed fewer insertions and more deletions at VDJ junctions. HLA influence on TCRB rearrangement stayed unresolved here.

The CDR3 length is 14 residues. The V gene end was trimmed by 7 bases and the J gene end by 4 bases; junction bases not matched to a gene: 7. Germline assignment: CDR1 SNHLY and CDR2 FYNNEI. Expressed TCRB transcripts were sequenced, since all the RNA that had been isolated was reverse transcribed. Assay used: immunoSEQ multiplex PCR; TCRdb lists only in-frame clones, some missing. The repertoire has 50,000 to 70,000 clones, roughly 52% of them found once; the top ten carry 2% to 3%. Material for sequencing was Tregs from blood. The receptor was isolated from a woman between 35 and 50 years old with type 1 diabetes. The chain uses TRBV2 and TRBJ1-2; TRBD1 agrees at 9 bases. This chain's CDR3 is CASTSTGGSYGYTF. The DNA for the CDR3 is TGTGCCAGCACGAGCACAGGGGGCAGCTATGGCTACACCTTC.